The 24 T cell receptor beta chains given below trace back to one sample, sequenced in a study of brain T cells in children with intractable seizures. Libraries were prepared by immunoSEQ multiplex PCR; TCRdb keeps only in-frame clonotypes and omits some of them. The repertoire holds over 95,000 clones, with approximately 94% as singletons. The sequences come from peripheral blood, collected at surgery. These receptors originate from a boy in the first two years of life with hemimegalencephaly and intractable seizures.

This chain joins TRBV5-6 and TRBJ1-3; tentative D call: TRBD1 (5 bases). Trimming cost V 4 bases and J 3 bases, with 11 bases left between them. This CDR3 is 14 amino acids long. CDR1 and CDR2 from the germline V gene are SGHDT and YYEEEE. CDR3 in DNA: TGTGCCAGCAGCAGTTGGACACTTGGAAACACCATATATTTT. Translating gives CASSSWTLGNTIYF. The variable domain in full, with the rest retrieved from reference TRBV5-6 and TRBJ1-3, is DAGVTQSPTHLIKTRGQQVTLRCSPKSGHDTVSWYQQALGQGPQFIFQYYEEEERQRGNFPDRFSGHQFPNYSSELNVNALLLGDSALYLCASSSWTLGNTIYFGEGSWLTVV.

The V gene is TRBV9, the J gene TRBJ2-1; a weak D match, TRBD1 (6 bases). The CDR3 has 16 amino acids. Germline-derived CDR1 and CDR2 are SGDLS and YYNGEE. V was trimmed by 0 bases and J by 4 bases, leaving 14 bases between them. The CDR3 DNA is TGTGCCAGCAGCGTAGTGGGGGCCCCCTCTTACAATGAGCAGTTCTTC. Its protein is CASSVVGAPSYNEQFF.

Here the CDR3 DNA reads TGCGCCAGCAGCCGGGAAGGACTAGCGGCTTACAATGAGCAGTTCTTC. It encodes CASSREGLAAYNEQFF. The V gene is TRBV4-1, the J gene TRBJ2-1, with 10 bases aligning to TRBD2. The CDR3 spans 16 residues. The V gene end was trimmed by 4 bases and the J gene end by 4 bases; junction bases not matched to a gene: 7. Germline CDR1 and CDR2: MGHRA and YSYEKL.

This chain links TRBV5-1 with TRBJ2-2; D gene unclear. CDR3 size: 12 residues. Looked up from germline, CDR1 is SGHRS and CDR2 is YFSETQ. V lost 2 bases and J 6 bases, leaving 5 bases between the germline ends. The DNA of the CDR3 is TGCGCCAGCAGCTTATTCGCCGGGGAGCTGTTTTTT. Translating it yields CASSLFAGELFF.

The V gene is TRBV28, the J gene TRBJ1-5; D might be TRBD1 (5 bases). This CDR3 is built from 15 residues. Germline CDR1 and CDR2: MDHEN and SYDVKM. The V end was cut by 3 bases, the J end by 4 bases, with 13 bases between. The CDR3 bases are TGTGCCAGCAGTTTCCTCGACAGCACTAATCAGCCCCAGCATTTT. Translation: CASSFLDSTNQPQHF.

The V and J genes are TRBV2 and TRBJ2-4, with TRBD2 identical over 8 bases. This CDR3 spans 16 amino acids. Germline CDR1 is SNHLY and CDR2 is FYNNEI. V was clipped by 2 bases and J by 9 bases; unmatched bases: 12. In DNA form, the CDR3 reads TGTGCCAGCAGTGAAATCATCGGGCTAGCGGGCAGCATTCAGTACTTC. It translates to CASSEIIGLAGSIQYF.

The chain is built from TRBV18 and TRBJ2-7; no clear D. The V gene lost 4 bases and the J gene lost 0 bases, with 4 bases spanning the gap. Per the germline V gene, CDR1 is KGHSH and CDR2 is LQKENI. CDR3 length: 12 amino acids. CDR3 nucleotides: TGTGCCAGCTCACAGAGCTCCTACGAGCAGTACTTC. This gives the protein CASSQSSYEQYF. The full variable domain, rest sourced from reference TRBV18 and TRBJ2-7, is NAGVMQNPRHLVRRRGQEARLRCSPMKGHSHVYWYRQLPEEGLKFMVYLQKENIIDESGMPKERFSAEFPKEGPSILRIQQVVRGDSAAYFCASSQSSYEQYFGPGTRLTVT.

The rearrangement joins TRBV19 to TRBJ1-1; D might be TRBD1 (5 bases). Germline V CDR1 and CDR2: LNHDA, SQIVND (reference sequence). The ends were cut back, 4 bases at V and 4 bases at J, with 7 bases in the middle. The CDR3 consists of 12 residues. CDR3 nucleotide sequence: TGTGCCAGTAGTAGACAGAGCACTGAAGCTTTCTTT. It is translated as CASSRQSTEAFF.

The chain combines TRBV11-2 with TRBJ1-1; 11 bases align to TRBD1. Trimming at V came to 2 bases and at J to 6 bases, leaving 8 bases not matched to a gene. CDR3 length: 16 residues. Germline values: CDR1 SGHAT, CDR2 FQNNGV. The CDR3 loop reads CASSLMVLGQGAEAFF. CDR3 bases: TGTGCCAGCAGCTTAATGGTATTGGGACAGGGGGCTGAAGCTTTCTTT.

The chain links TRBV2 to TRBJ2-1; D call uncertain. This CDR3 is built from 10 residues. The V end was cut by 4 bases, the J end by 8 bases, with 3 bases between. The germline CDR1 and CDR2 sequences are SNHLY and FYNNEI. CDR3 amino acids: CASSVYEQFF. The CDR3 nucleotides are TGTGCCAGCAGTGTTTATGAGCAGTTCTTC.

The chain is built from TRBV6-2 or TRBV6-3 and TRBJ2-3; possible D gene TRBD2, 5 bases. The CDR3 sequence is 14 residues long. V dropped 4 bases and J dropped 3 bases, with 11 bases sitting between them. Germline V gene lookup returns CDR1 MNHEY and CDR2 SVGEGT. CDR3 sequence (DNA): TGTGCCAGCAGTTCGGGATTTAGAACAGATACGCAGTATTTT. As protein: CASSSGFRTDTQYF.

This chain connects TRBV7-9 to TRBJ1-3; possibly TRBD1 for D (6 bases). The V end was cut by 4 bases, the J end by 1 base, with 17 bases between. There are 17 residues in the CDR3. Looked up from germline, CDR1 is SEHNR and CDR2 is FQNEAQ (reference sequence). This CDR3 reads CASSWPGQSPSGNTIYF. The CDR3 region has the DNA TGTGCCAGCAGCTGGCCCGGACAGAGCCCTTCTGGAAACACCATATATTTT.

This chain uses TRBV5-1 with TRBJ2-3; 7 bases are shared with TRBD1. Looked up from germline, CDR1 is SGHRS and CDR2 is YFSETQ. With 2 bases clipped from V and 2 bases from J, the junction kept 5 bases outside the gene matches. This CDR3 contains 15 residues. For the CDR3, the DNA is TGCGCCAGCAGCTTACCTCAGGGGGTCACAGATACGCAGTATTTT. Amino acids: CASSLPQGVTDTQYF. Based on the CDR3 plus reference TRBV5-1 and TRBJ2-3, the full variable domain is KAGVTQTPRYLIKTRGQQVTLSCSPISGHRSVSWYQQTPGQGLQFLFEYFSETQRNKGNFPGRFSGRQFSNSRSEMNVSTLELGDSALYLCASSLPQGVTDTQYFGPGTRLTVL.

The rearrangement uses TRBV28 and TRBJ2-5, with 9 bases matching TRBD2. CDR3 length: 15 residues. Germline lookup yields CDR1 MDHEN and CDR2 SYDVKM. The V segment lost 4 bases and the J segment 2 bases; nucleotides outside the gene matches: 5. The CDR3 spells CASSSPGLAQETQYF. The CDR3 DNA reads as TGTGCCAGCAGTTCCCCGGGACTAGCTCAAGAGACCCAGTACTTC. Based on the CDR3 plus reference TRBV28 and TRBJ2-5, the full variable domain is DVKVTQSSRYLVKRTGEKVFLECVQDMDHENMFWYRQDPGLGLRLIYFSYDVKMKEKGDIPEGYSVSREKKERFSLILESASTNQTSMYLCASSSPGLAQETQYFGPGTRLLVL.

The chain carries TRBV24-1 and TRBJ2-1; D not resolved. CDR1 is KGHDR, CDR2 SFDVKD, per germline. This CDR3 comprises 14 residues. The V end was cut by 5 bases, the J end by 2 bases, with 9 bases between. CDR3 sequence (DNA): TGTGCCACCAGTGCGGACCGCGCCTACAATGAGCAGTTCTTC. This sequence encodes CATSADRAYNEQFF.

This sequence joins TRBV4-1 and TRBJ2-7; no clear D gene. Per germline, CDR1 MGHRA and CDR2 YSYEKL. There are 15 residues in the CDR3. V gave up 3 bases and J gave up 3 bases, with 15 bases separating them. As DNA, the CDR3 is TGCGCCAGCAGCCAGGCCCCCGTGGGAAGCTACGAGCAGTACTTC. Its protein is CASSQAPVGSYEQYF.

V gene TRBV3-1 (or the pseudogene TRBV3-2) combines with J gene TRBJ1-6, with D unclear. The germline gives CDR1 LGHDT, CDR2 YNNKEL (reference sequence). Trimming cost V 0 bases and J 9 bases, with 0 bases left between them. The CDR3 has 11 amino acids. CDR3 DNA sequence: TGTGCCAGCAGCCAAGATTCACCCCTCCACTTT. Translating it yields CASSQDSPLHF.

In nucleotides, the CDR3 is TGCGCCAGCACCCCGTGGCGTAACTCCTACGAGCAGTACTTC. Encoded protein: CASTPWRNSYEQYF. The chain links TRBV5-1 to TRBJ2-7; D is unclear. Germline CDR1 and CDR2: SGHRS and YFSETQ. V was trimmed by 6 bases and J by 0 bases, leaving 13 bases between them. This CDR3 comprises 14 residues.

This chain joins TRBV7-2 and TRBJ2-5; 14 nucleotides agree with TRBD2. The CDR3 extends over 15 amino acids. Germline lookup yields CDR1 SGHTA and CDR2 FQGNSA. The ends lost 3 bases at V and 4 bases at J; junction bases unmatched: 1. In DNA form, the CDR3 reads TGTGCCAGCAGCTTTGGGACTAGCGGGAGAGAGACCCAGTACTTC. Its translation: CASSFGTSGRETQYF.

The CDR3 DNA reads as TGTGCCAGCAGTCCTCGCGGAGGTGGCAATCAGCCCCAGCATTTT. Amino acids: CASSPRGGGNQPQHF. The genes are TRBV6-5 and TRBJ1-5; unclear D gene. This CDR3 comprises 15 residues. Germline CDR1 reads MNHEY; CDR2 reads SVGAGI. V lost 5 bases to trimming and J lost 2 bases, with 13 bases between them.

The J gene is TRBJ2-2, the V gene TRBV27; TRBD2 might be the D (6 bases). The germline V gene encodes CDR1 MNHEY and CDR2 SMNVEV (reference sequence). This CDR3 has 17 residues. The V and J ends lost 1 base and 4 bases respectively, with 16 bases between them. CDR3 sequence (DNA): TGTGCCAGCAGTTTATATCCGGGACTCCCCGCCACCGGGGAGCTGTTTTTT. Residues: CASSLYPGLPATGELFF.

This chain's CDR3 is CATSDLGTGLGETQYF. For the CDR3, the DNA is TGTGCCACCAGTGATTTGGGGACAGGGCTTGGTGAGACCCAGTACTTC. J is TRBJ2-5 and V is TRBV24-1; 9 bases map to TRBD1. J lost 5 bases, V lost 0 bases, and 6 bases had no gene match. This CDR3 contains 16 residues. From germline, CDR1 is KGHDR and CDR2 SFDVKD.

V and J are TRBV27 and TRBJ2-1; 11 nucleotides align to TRBD2. The CDR3 contains 16 residues. V was pared by 5 bases and J by 7 bases, with 10 bases of the junction left unmatched. Germline values: CDR1 MNHEY, CDR2 SMNVEV (reference sequence). This CDR3 is CASSLRTSGRGNEQFF. The CDR3 nucleotides read TGTGCCAGCAGTCTCCGTACTAGCGGGAGAGGGAATGAGCAGTTCTTC.

CDR3 DNA: TGTGCCAGCTCACCACCGGGACAGGGGCTCAACGAGCAGTACTTC. This sequence encodes CASSPPGQGLNEQYF. The chain has TRBV18 and TRBJ2-7, with 10 bases lining up with TRBD1. Germline CDR1 reads KGHSH; CDR2 reads LQKENI. The V gene end was trimmed by 0 bases and the J gene end by 5 bases; junction bases not matched to a gene: 4. There are 15 residues in the CDR3. The entire variable domain, with the rest obtained from reference TRBV18 and TRBJ2-7, is as follows: NAGVMQNPRHLVRRRGQEARLRCSPMKGHSHVYWYRQLPEEGLKFMVYLQKENIIDESGMPKERFSAEFPKEGPSILRIQQVVRGDSAAYFCASSPPGQGLNEQYFGPGTRLTVT.